Below are 22 T cell receptor beta chains sequenced from a single sample in a study of blood T cell repertoires in COVID-19. Produced via immunoSEQ multiplex PCR; TCRdb's table is partial and in-frame only. The data show about 480,000 clones, with less than 90% seen just once and roughly 7.3% held by the top ten. The specimen sequenced was peripheral blood. The receptor set was obtained from a woman between 50 and 59 years old with COVID-19, enrolled during active disease.

This clone has a handful of counts. CDR3 nucleotide sequence: TGTGCCAGCAGCCAGAGGGGGTTGACCACTGAAGCTTTCTTT. It yields the protein CASSQRGLTTEAFF. The chain couples TRBV14 to TRBJ1-1; D is perhaps TRBD1 (6 bases). Germline V gene lookup returns CDR1 SGHDN and CDR2 FVKESK. CDR3 length: 14 residues. V lost 3 bases and J 4 bases, leaving 12 bases between the germline ends.

The chain recombines TRBV6-5 with TRBJ1-2, with TRBD1 matching over 11 bases. This CDR3 is 14 amino acids long. CDR1 MNHEY and CDR2 SVGAGI come from the germline V gene. Trimming at V came to 6 bases and at J to 5 bases, leaving 5 bases not matched to a gene. DNA of the CDR3: TGTGCCAGCAGGCCGGACAGGGGGCTGTATGGCTACACCTTC. Translated, it gives CASRPDRGLYGYTF.

This chain joins TRBV5-1 and TRBJ1-1; 9 nucleotides agree with TRBD1. Germline assignment: CDR1 SGHRS and CDR2 YFSETQ. The CDR3 length is 14 residues. The junction had 8 bases not matched to a gene; V was cut back by 3 bases and J by 8 bases. DNA for the CDR3: TGCGCCAGCAGCTGGACTGGGACAGGGAAGGAAGCTTTCTTT. Translating gives CASSWTGTGKEAFF. Drawing the rest from reference TRBV5-1 and TRBJ1-1, the complete variable domain is KAGVTQTPRYLIKTRGQQVTLSCSPISGHRSVSWYQQTPGQGLQFLFEYFSETQRNKGNFPGRFSGRQFSNSRSEMNVSTLELGDSALYLCASSWTGTGKEAFFGQGTRLTVV.

The chain couples TRBV4-1 to TRBJ2-3; 7 bases map to TRBD2. The V gene end was trimmed by 2 bases and the J gene end by 9 bases; junction bases not matched to a gene: 8. Germline-derived CDR1 and CDR2 are MGHRA and YSYEKL. The CDR3 runs to 14 residues. In DNA form, the CDR3 reads TGCGCCAGCAGCCAATGGGTGATGGGAGGGACGCAGTATTTT. It codes for CASSQWVMGGTQYF.

This clone was seen only once. This chain joins TRBV5-5 and TRBJ2-2; D possibly corresponds to TRBD2 (6 bases). V was pared by 7 bases and J by 8 bases, with 18 bases between. CDR1 and CDR2 (germline): SGHKS, YYEKEE (reference sequence). This CDR3 spans 14 amino acids. The CDR3, as DNA: TGTGCCAGCGAAGGGTGGCGGGGCGAGGGGGAGCTGTTTTTT. Its protein is CASEGWRGEGELFF.

The chain carries TRBV19 and TRBJ1-2, with a weak D call TRBD1 (6 bases). The ends were cut back, 4 bases at V and 4 bases at J, with 16 bases in the middle. Per the germline V gene, CDR1 is LNHDA and CDR2 is SQIVND (reference sequence). This CDR3 is 15 amino acids long. CDR3: CASSTTRTAFYGYTF. Here the CDR3 DNA reads TGTGCCAGTAGTACCACCCGGACAGCTTTCTATGGCTACACCTTC.

The J gene is TRBJ2-7, the V gene TRBV3-1 (or the pseudogene TRBV3-2), with TRBD2 matching over 7 bases. The CDR3 consists of 14 residues. Germline V gene sequence: CDR1 LGHDT, CDR2 YNNKEL (reference sequence). V gave up 7 bases and J gave up 5 bases; unmatched junction bases: 11. The CDR3 reads CASTPREGLHEQYF. The CDR3 DNA reads TGTGCCAGCACCCCGAGGGAGGGTCTCCACGAGCAGTACTTC.

This clone has just a few counts. The chain has TRBV9 and TRBJ2-3, with D possibly matching TRBD1 (6 bases). This CDR3 is built from 15 residues. Germline V gene data show CDR1 as SGDLS and CDR2 as YYNGEE. V shed 1 base and J shed 5 bases, with 14 bases lying between them. CDR3 in DNA: TGTGCCAGCAGCGTACTACAGGGACGGGGAGATACGCAGTATTTT. Protein product: CASSVLQGRGDTQYF.

At least ten counts were recorded for this clone. The chain combines TRBV4-2 with TRBJ1-4; no reliable D call. Germline V gene lookup returns CDR1 LGHNA and CDR2 YNFKEQ. With 0 bases removed from V and 10 bases from J, the gap between germline ends came to 9 bases. The CDR3 has 13 amino acids. CDR3 in amino acids: CASSQEREGKLFF. CDR3 nucleotides: TGTGCCAGCAGCCAAGAAAGGGAGGGAAAACTGTTTTTT.

This clone showed up just once. DNA for the CDR3: TGTGCCAGCAGTCCACAGGGGGCAGGGGGCACGACTGAAGCTTTCTTT. Its translation is CASSPQGAGGTTEAFF. This chain joins TRBV27 and TRBJ1-1; 9 nucleotides align to TRBD1. CDR1 MNHEY and CDR2 SMNVEV come from the germline V gene (reference sequence). V lost 5 bases to trimming and J lost 5 bases; unmatched junction nucleotides: 12. CDR3 size: 16 residues.

V is TRBV11-2 and J is TRBJ1-2; D not resolved. This CDR3 contains 13 residues. CDR1 and CDR2 from the germline V gene are SGHAT and FQNNGV. V dropped 5 bases and J dropped 7 bases, with 14 bases sitting between them. CDR3 amino acids: CASSDDGGAGYTF. CDR3 DNA: TGTGCCAGCAGCGATGACGGCGGTGCTGGCTACACCTTC.

The CDR3 DNA sequence: TGTGCCTGGGTGGGCTTGGGGGCGAACACTGAAGCTTTCTTT. Its translation: CAWVGLGANTEAFF. V and J are TRBV30 and TRBJ1-1; a weak D match, TRBD1 (6 bases). Germline assignment: CDR1 GTSNPN and CDR2 SVGIG (reference sequence). The CDR3 runs 14 residues. V dropped 5 bases and J dropped 1 base, with 14 bases sitting between them.

The J gene is TRBJ2-3, the V gene TRBV2; possible D gene TRBD2, 6 bases. With 3 bases removed from V and 4 bases from J, the gap between germline ends came to 8 bases. CDR1 and CDR2 from the germline V gene are SNHLY and FYNNEI. This CDR3 region has 13 residues. The CDR3 region has the DNA TGTGCCAGCAGTGATACGGGGGCAGATACGCAGTATTTT. Its translation: CASSDTGADTQYF.

This chain uses TRBV5-1 with TRBJ1-2, with D possibly matching TRBD1 (5 bases). CDR3 length: 13 residues. Germline V CDR1 and CDR2: SGHRS, YFSETQ. Trimming removed 0 bases at V and 6 bases at J, with 9 bases between. The CDR3 DNA reads TGCGCCAGCAGCTTGGAACAGGAAAATGGCTACACCTTC. Residues: CASSLEQENGYTF.

This chain joins TRBV19 and TRBJ1-2; D not certain. The CDR3 spans 15 residues. The germline V and J ends were trimmed by 2 bases and 0 bases, with 10 bases remaining between them. Germline lookup yields CDR1 LNHDA and CDR2 SQIVND (reference sequence). The CDR3 bases are TGTGCCAGTAGTATACCGACGCGGGCTAACTATGGCTACACCTTC. This sequence encodes CASSIPTRANYGYTF.

This chain connects TRBV7-9 to TRBJ2-1; unclear D gene. From germline, CDR1 is SEHNR and CDR2 FQNEAQ (reference sequence). Trimming left V 4 bases short and J 0 bases short, with 10 bases between. The CDR3 sequence is 15 residues long. CDR3 amino acids: CASSSERYSYNEQFF. CDR3 coding DNA: TGTGCCAGCAGCTCTGAGAGATACTCCTACAATGAGCAGTTCTTC.

This clone was detected only once. The chain employs TRBV19 and TRBJ2-2, with 9 bases lining up with TRBD1. V gave up 4 bases and J gave up 2 bases; unmatched junction bases: 8. Germline CDR1 reads LNHDA; CDR2 reads SQIVND (reference sequence). The CDR3 has 17 amino acids. The CDR3 DNA reads TGTGCCAGTAGTAGGGAAATGACAGGGGGAAACACCGGGGAGCTGTTTTTT. Translated, it gives CASSREMTGGNTGELFF.

V and J are TRBV6-5 and TRBJ1-2; weak D call: TRBD1 (6 bases). Trimming took off 4 bases at V and 1 base at J, with 16 bases between the two ends. Germline V gene lookup returns CDR1 MNHEY and CDR2 SVGAGI. This CDR3 is 16 amino acids long. The CDR3 here is CASSFSPYRVNYGYTF. The CDR3 bases are TGTGCCAGCAGTTTTAGCCCATACAGGGTTAACTATGGCTACACCTTC.

This chain uses TRBV10-2 with TRBJ1-1, with D hard to call. This CDR3 is 13 amino acids long. The V gene lost 4 bases and the J gene lost 4 bases, with 10 bases spanning the gap. CDR1 is WSHSY and CDR2 is SAAADI in the germline V gene. CDR3 region: CASSGEMGTEAFF. For the CDR3, the DNA is TGCGCCAGCAGTGGGGAGATGGGCACTGAAGCTTTCTTT.

In nucleotides, the CDR3 is TGTGCCAGCAGACCAGGGGGCAATCAGCCCCAGCATTTT. It encodes CASRPGGNQPQHF. The V and J genes are TRBV2 and TRBJ1-5; D perhaps matches TRBD1 (6 bases). V lost 6 bases to trimming and J lost 2 bases, with 8 bases between them. The CDR3 length is 13 residues. The germline CDR1 and CDR2 sequences are SNHLY and FYNNEI.

The chain employs TRBV3-1 (or the pseudogene TRBV3-2) and TRBJ2-6; 11 nucleotides agree with TRBD1. Germline V gene lookup returns CDR1 LGHDT and CDR2 YNNKEL (reference sequence). This CDR3 comprises 17 residues. Trimming at V came to 4 bases and at J to 2 bases, leaving 4 bases not matched to a gene. CDR3 DNA: TGTGCCAGCAGCCCCTTGGGACAGGGGGCTGGGGCCAACGTCCTGACTTTC. Its translation: CASSPLGQGAGANVLTF.

This chain uses TRBV5-6 with TRBJ2-3, with 8 bases that match TRBD2. CDR1 and CDR2 from the germline V gene are SGHDT and YYEEEE. V trimming: 4 bases; J trimming: 2 bases; junction bases outside the gene matches: 3. CDR3 length equals 14 residues. The CDR3 region has the DNA TGTGCCAGCAGCCCTGGACTAGCCACAGATACGCAGTATTTT. Protein sequence: CASSPGLATDTQYF.